The 20 T cell receptor beta chains below all came from one sample that was sequenced in a study of OX40 agonist ivuxolimab in advanced cancers. Some clones are missing from TCRdb's copy, which holds only in-frame ones; the method was immunoSEQ multiplex PCR. This table has over 45,000 clones, 88% appearing once. The starting material was CD4+ or CD8+ T cells sorted from blood, obtained in a trial of the OX40 agonist ivuxolimab. The receptors stem from an adult with an advanced solid tumor such as melanoma, head and neck, liver or kidney cancer.

The chain uses TRBV29-1 and TRBJ2-3; D gene unclear. Germline CDR1 and CDR2: SQVTM and ANQGSEA. V gave up 5 bases and J gave up 6 bases, with 15 bases separating them. The CDR3 is made up of 13 amino acids. The CDR3 loop is CSVPPYSPDTQYF. The CDR3 nucleotides read TGCAGCGTTCCGCCTTACAGTCCCGATACGCAGTATTTT.

The chain employs TRBV12-5 and TRBJ2-1, with 8 bases that match TRBD2. Germline trimming cut 7 bases from V and 11 bases from J; bases unmatched to any gene: 13. The germline V gene has CDR1 LGHNT and CDR2 FRNRAP. CDR3 length: 14 amino acids. CDR3 in amino acids: CASELAAPPGKQFF. The CDR3 nucleotides are TGTGCTAGTGAACTAGCGGCCCCTCCTGGGAAGCAGTTCTTC.

J is TRBJ1-2 and V is TRBV11-2; the D is unclear. The CDR3 runs 15 residues. Germline V gives CDR1 SGHAT, CDR2 FQNNGV. Trimming left V 2 bases short and J 5 bases short, with 15 bases between. CDR3 residues: CASSLMAFPSYGYTF. The CDR3 DNA reads as TGTGCCAGCAGCTTAATGGCCTTCCCCTCTTATGGCTACACCTTC.

The chain couples TRBV7-2 to TRBJ2-3, with 9 bases lining up with TRBD1. The CDR3 covers 17 residues. V dropped 1 base and J dropped 3; count of bases not matched to a gene: 8. CDR1 and CDR2 (germline): SGHTA, FQGNSA. The DNA of the CDR3 is TGTGCCAGCAGCTTAGACCGAGGACAGGGGAGAACAGATACGCAGTATTTT. Protein sequence: CASSLDRGQGRTDTQYF. Full variable domain (outside the CDR3, taken from reference TRBV7-2 and TRBJ2-3): GAGVSQSPSNKVTEKGKDVELRCDPISGHTALYWYRQSLGQGLEFLIYFQGNSAPDKSGLPSDRFSAERTGGSVSTLTIQRTQQEDSAVYLCASSLDRGQGRTDTQYFGPGTRLTVL.

This rearrangement joins TRBV28 to TRBJ1-5; TRBD1 is a possible D gene (6 bases). CDR3 length: 16 amino acids. V gave up 5 bases and J gave up 3 bases, with 17 bases separating them. CDR1 is MDHEN and CDR2 is SYDVKM in the germline V gene. CDR3 residues: CASSLPDRSFNQPQHF. The DNA for the CDR3 is TGTGCCAGCAGTCTACCCGACAGGTCCTTCAATCAGCCCCAGCATTTT.

The rearrangement joins TRBV6-4 to TRBJ1-6, with TRBD1 as a possible D gene (5 bases). CDR1 MRHNA and CDR2 SNTAGT come from the germline V gene. CDR3 size: 13 residues. V lost 3 bases, J lost 9 bases, and 9 bases lay in between. In nucleotides, the CDR3 is TGTGCCAGCAGTGAGCGGGGGGGTTCACCCCTCCACTTT. Amino acid sequence: CASSERGGSPLHF.

This clone was recorded a few times. The chain combines TRBV7-2 with TRBJ2-7; 9 bases agree with TRBD2. Germline V gene lookup returns CDR1 SGHTA and CDR2 FQGNSA. CDR3 length: 16 amino acids. The junction had 12 bases not matched to a gene; V was cut back by 5 bases and J by 4 bases. The CDR3 DNA is TGTGCCAGCAGCCATTTGGTAGCGGGGGTCGGATACGAGCAGTACTTC. This sequence encodes CASSHLVAGVGYEQYF.

This clone came up once. The J gene is TRBJ1-2, the V gene TRBV28; the D is unclear. Germline loops: CDR1 MDHEN, CDR2 SYDVKM. Trimming shortened V by 5 bases and J by 5 bases, and 9 bases separated the two germline ends. The CDR3 loop spans 12 amino acids. The chain's CDR3 is CASSKQLYGYTF. CDR3 nucleotide sequence: TGTGCCAGCAGTAAGCAACTTTATGGCTACACCTTC.

This clone was recorded a few times. The V and J genes are TRBV30 and TRBJ1-1, with no clear D. The CDR3 totals 12 residues. Germline CDR1 is GTSNPN and CDR2 is SVGIG (reference sequence). The V end was cut by 0 bases, the J end by 0 bases, with 2 bases between. The chain's CDR3 is CAWSVVNTEAFF. The CDR3 DNA reads TGTGCCTGGAGTGTAGTGAACACTGAAGCTTTCTTT.

CDR3 bases: TGTGCCAGTAGTATGCGGGACCCCGGGACGCAGTATTTT. This gives the protein CASSMRDPGTQYF. The J gene is TRBJ2-3, the V gene TRBV19; D is possibly TRBD2 (6 bases). Trimming pared 3 bases from V and 9 bases from J, leaving 13 bases between. Germline V gene sequence: CDR1 LNHDA, CDR2 SQIVND (reference sequence). This CDR3 has 13 residues.

This CDR3 is CAVGDTPTFYGYTF. For the CDR3, the DNA is TGTGCCGTGGGGGATACCCCAACTTTCTATGGCTACACCTTC. The chain couples TRBV28 to TRBJ1-2; TRBD1 might be the D (5 bases). From germline, CDR1 is MDHEN and CDR2 SYDVKM. The germline V and J ends were trimmed by 11 bases and 4 bases, with 20 bases remaining between them. The CDR3 is 14 amino acids.

The sample holds one count of this clone. The chain uses TRBV7-2 and TRBJ2-7; 8 bases map to TRBD1. CDR1 is SGHTA, CDR2 FQGNSA, per germline. V lost 2 bases, J lost 5 bases, and 14 bases stayed unmatched. The CDR3 totals 17 residues. The CDR3 reads CASSLRNPGGSGHEQYF. CDR3 nucleotides: TGTGCCAGCAGCTTAAGGAACCCAGGGGGCAGTGGCCACGAGCAGTACTTC.

The chain joins TRBV11-2 to TRBJ2-1, with 10 bases that match TRBD2. Losses at the gene ends were 5 bases for V and 9 bases for J; bases not matched to a gene: 16. The CDR3 spans 17 residues. The germline V gene has CDR1 SGHAT and CDR2 FQNNGV. The CDR3 DNA reads TGTGCCAGCAGCCCCTCCTCGCTAGCGGGAGAGTTGGGTGAGCAGTTCTTC. Its protein is CASSPSSLAGELGEQFF.

The chain employs TRBV7-3 and TRBJ1-2; 10 bases line up with TRBD1. V was clipped by 4 bases and J by 7 bases; unmatched bases: 12. Per the germline V gene, CDR1 is SGHTA and CDR2 is FQGTGA. The CDR3 has 16 residues. In DNA, the CDR3 is TGTGCCAGCAGCTCCTTCTTGACAGGGGGCGGGTGTGGCTACACCTTC. Amino acids: CASSSFLTGGGCGYTF.

V gene TRBV27 combines with J gene TRBJ1-1, with D tentatively TRBD1 (5 bases). Germline CDR1 reads MNHEY; CDR2 reads SMNVEV (reference sequence). This CDR3 has 15 residues. Trimming took 7 bases from V and 7 from J, leaving 22 bases between them. The CDR3 region has the DNA TGTGCCAGCACCCTAACGTGGGGGGGGGAGAGTGAAGCTTTCTTT. It is translated as CASTLTWGGESEAFF.

A single count supports this clone. The chain carries TRBV11-2 and TRBJ2-1; 9 bases are shared with TRBD1. The CDR3 runs 14 residues. Per the germline V gene, CDR1 is SGHAT and CDR2 is FQNNGV. Trimming took 5 bases from V and 9 from J; bases not matched to a gene: 8. CDR3 region: CASSARTGEVEQFF. CDR3 bases: TGTGCCAGCAGCGCTCGGACAGGGGAGGTTGAGCAGTTCTTC.

This sequence joins TRBV7-6 and TRBJ2-2, with D maybe TRBD2 (6 bases). The CDR3 is made up of 13 amino acids. Germline CDR1 and CDR2: SGHVS and FNYEAQ. The V end was cut by 5 bases, the J end by 5 bases, with 9 bases between. CDR3 nucleotide sequence: TGTGCCAGCAGCACGGGAGAAACCGGGGAGCTGTTTTTT. Its protein is CASSTGETGELFF.

The chain recombines TRBV14 with TRBJ2-7; no clear D gene. Trimming took off 2 bases at V and 6 bases at J, with 5 bases between the two ends. Germline CDR1 is SGHDN and CDR2 is FVKESK. This CDR3 comprises 11 residues. The CDR3 spells CASSQLSEQYF. Written as DNA, the CDR3 is TGTGCCAGCAGCCAACTATCCGAGCAGTACTTC.

In its sample, this clone was seen a few times. The chain carries TRBV10-3 and TRBJ1-1, with D maybe TRBD1 (5 bases). This CDR3 is built from 15 residues. Per germline, CDR1 ENHRY and CDR2 SYGVKD. Trimming removed 0 bases from V and 1 base from J, with 9 bases in between. In DNA, the CDR3 is TGTGCCATCAGTGAGTCGTTACAGGAGAACACTGAAGCTTTCTTT. Amino acids: CAISESLQENTEAFF.

V and J are TRBV7-9 and TRBJ2-7, with D perhaps matching TRBD2 (5 bases). V lost 3 bases and J lost 9, with 12 bases in between. There are 12 residues in the CDR3. Germline CDR1 reads SEHNR; CDR2 reads FQNEAQ (reference sequence). The DNA for the CDR3 is TGTGCCAGCAGCTTTGAGGGTGGCGGGCAGTACTTC. Translation: CASSFEGGGQYF.